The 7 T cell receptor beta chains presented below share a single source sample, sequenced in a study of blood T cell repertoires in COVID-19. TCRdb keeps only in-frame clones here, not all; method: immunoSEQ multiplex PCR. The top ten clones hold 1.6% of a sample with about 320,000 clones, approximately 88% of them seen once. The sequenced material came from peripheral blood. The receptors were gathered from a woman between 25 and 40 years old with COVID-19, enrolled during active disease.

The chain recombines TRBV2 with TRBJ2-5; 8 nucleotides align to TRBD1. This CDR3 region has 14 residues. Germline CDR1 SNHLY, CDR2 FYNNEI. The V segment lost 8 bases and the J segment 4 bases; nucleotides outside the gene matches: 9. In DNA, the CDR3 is TGTGCCAGCCGGGACAGGTCATGGGGAGAGACCCAGTACTTC. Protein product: CASRDRSWGETQYF.

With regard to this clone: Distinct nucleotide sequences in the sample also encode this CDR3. The CDR3 bases are TGTGCCAGCAGCTTACAGGGATACACTGAAGCTTTCTTT. Amino acids: CASSLQGYTEAFF. This chain connects TRBV7-9 to TRBJ1-1, with D possibly TRBD1 on 5 matching bases. Germline V CDR1 and CDR2: SEHNR, FQNEAQ (reference sequence). There are 13 residues in the CDR3. The ends were cut back, 2 bases at V and 3 bases at J, with 7 bases in the middle.

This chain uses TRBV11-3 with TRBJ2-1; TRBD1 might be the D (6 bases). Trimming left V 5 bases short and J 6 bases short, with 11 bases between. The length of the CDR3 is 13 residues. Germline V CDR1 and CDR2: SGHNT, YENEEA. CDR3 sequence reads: CASSLLGANEQFF. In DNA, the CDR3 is TGTGCCAGCAGCCTATTGGGGGCCAATGAGCAGTTCTTC.

The CDR3 DNA reads as TGTGCCAGCAGTTTTTCGGCGGGCGATGGCTACACCTTC. This translates into CASSFSAGDGYTF. The chain uses TRBV12-3 or TRBV12-4 and TRBJ1-2; D not resolved. Trimming took 3 bases from V and 6 from J, leaving 11 bases between them. This CDR3 contains 13 residues.

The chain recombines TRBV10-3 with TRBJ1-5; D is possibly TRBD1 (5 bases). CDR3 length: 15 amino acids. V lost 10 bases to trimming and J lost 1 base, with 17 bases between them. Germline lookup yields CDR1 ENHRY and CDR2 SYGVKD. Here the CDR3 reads CATRGAGQSNQPQHF. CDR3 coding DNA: TGTGCCACCAGAGGGGCAGGGCAAAGCAATCAGCCCCAGCATTTT.

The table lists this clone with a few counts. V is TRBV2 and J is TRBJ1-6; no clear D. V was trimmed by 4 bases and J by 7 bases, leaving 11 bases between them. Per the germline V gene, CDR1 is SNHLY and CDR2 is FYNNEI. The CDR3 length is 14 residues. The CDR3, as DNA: TGTGCCAGCAGTGGTCGCAGCGGAAATTCACCCCTCCACTTT. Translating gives CASSGRSGNSPLHF.

The CDR3 DNA reads TGTGCCAGCAGCCGCACAGGGGACGGCAATCAGCCCCAGCATTTT. The encoded protein is CASSRTGDGNQPQHF. The chain carries TRBV5-5 and TRBJ1-5; 7 bases align to TRBD1. The CDR3 totals 15 residues. V lost 4 bases and J lost 2; bases outside the gene matches: 6. Germline V gene lookup returns CDR1 SGHKS and CDR2 YYEKEE (reference sequence).